The subject of this entry is one T cell receptor beta chain. Produced via immunoSEQ multiplex PCR; TCRdb's table is partial and in-frame only. Among tens of thousands of clones listed, roughly 88% were seen once. The source of the sample is a study of blood T cell repertoires in COVID-19. Across the whole study: T cells, B-cell-depleted T cells, or PBMCs supplied cDNA or gDNA.

With 5 bases removed from V and 1 base from J, the gap between germline ends came to 12 bases. CDR3 length: 15 residues. The germline V gene encodes CDR1 MNHEY and CDR2 SVGAGI. This chain connects TRBV6-5 to TRBJ2-4; D is undetermined. Sequencing was carried out using peripheral blood. This sequence was found in a human donor with active COVID-19. The donor label of this sample is uncertain. The CDR3 loop is CASSPWQSAKNIQYF. The CDR3 coding sequence is TGTGCCAGCAGTCCCTGGCAGTCGGCCAAAAACATTCAGTACTTC.